The 15 T cell receptor beta chains below all came from one sample that was sequenced in a study of patients and donors after allogeneic stem cell transplantation. In TCRdb, the RT-PCR reads were re-called with MiXCR into one record per CDR3 protein. The profile shows 150,000 to 200,000 distinct CDR3 sequences, roughly 30% of them singletons. Sequencing was performed on blood, either unsorted or a sorted T cell fraction (not recorded which). The receptors here all came from a human donor who was either an allogeneic HSCT recipient or a stem cell or donor lymphocyte infusion donor (not recorded which). It is not recorded whose cells these are; they may come from a transplant donor.

The chain links TRBV9 to TRBJ1-2; TRBD1 is a possible D gene (5 bases). CDR1 SGDLS and CDR2 YYNGEE come from the germline V gene. The CDR3 runs 16 residues. With 4 bases removed from V and 3 bases from J, the gap between germline ends came to 19 bases. This CDR3 is CASSPGVRGPHYGYTF. For the CDR3, the DNA is TGTGCCAGCAGCCCCGGTGTACGGGGCCCCCACTATGGCTACACCTTC.

This sequence joins TRBV29-1 and TRBJ2-3, with a weak D call TRBD2 (6 bases). From germline, CDR1 is SQVTM and CDR2 ANQGSEA. This CDR3 is 14 amino acids long. The ends were cut back, 6 bases at V and 4 bases at J, with 17 bases in the middle. The CDR3 spells CSVPLRESADTQYF. CDR3 nucleotide sequence: TGCAGCGTCCCCCTCCGGGAGTCTGCAGATACGCAGTATTTT.

This chain uses TRBV18 with TRBJ2-1, with D uncertain. This CDR3 has 14 amino acids. Germline assignment: CDR1 KGHSH and CDR2 LQKENI. V gave up 3 bases and J gave up 4 bases, with 10 bases separating them. The CDR3 bases are TGTGCCAGCTCACCGGCGCAACTATACAATGAGCAGTTCTTC. Translating gives CASSPAQLYNEQFF.

This clonotype was picked up a small number of times. The genes are TRBV13 and TRBJ2-1; no definite D call. The CDR3 has 12 residues. Germline V CDR1 and CDR2: PRHDT, FYEKMQ (reference sequence). Deletions cut 5 bases from V and 5 bases from J, with 7 bases between. The CDR3 coding sequence is TGTGCCAGCAGCAAGATCGACAATGAGCAGTTCTTC. Translated, it gives CASSKIDNEQFF.

This clonotype was seen a handful of times. The chain carries TRBV7-8 and TRBJ1-5; D possibly corresponds to TRBD1 (6 bases). Germline CDR1 and CDR2: SGHVS and FQNEAQ. Trimming shortened V by 1 base and J by 0 bases, and 13 bases separated the two germline ends. The CDR3 is 17 residues long. This chain's CDR3 is CASSLGRTAYSNQPQHF. CDR3 coding DNA: TGTGCCAGCAGCTTAGGTAGGACAGCCTATAGCAATCAGCCCCAGCATTTT.

V is TRBV20-1 and J is TRBJ1-5; the D gene is possibly TRBD1 (6 bases). Trimming took off 3 bases at V and 0 bases at J, with 15 bases between the two ends. Germline assignment: CDR1 DFQATT and CDR2 SNEGSKA (reference sequence). The CDR3 covers 16 residues. Here the CDR3 DNA reads TGCAGTGCTAGCATGGGACACCTATATAGCAATCAGCCCCAGCATTTT. Its protein product is CSASMGHLYSNQPQHF.

The table lists this clonotype with many counts. J is TRBJ1-2 and V is TRBV6-5; D is unclear. In germline, CDR1 is MNHEY, CDR2 SVGAGI. The CDR3 runs 17 residues. With 3 bases removed from V and 4 bases from J, the gap between germline ends came to 21 bases. CDR3 DNA: TGTGCCAGCAGTTATTCGCAGGAAGTGCTCATAGGCTATGGCTACACCTTC. It yields the protein CASSYSQEVLIGYGYTF.

This clonotype was picked up a small number of times. The CDR3 nucleotides are TGCAGTGCTAGAGATATGGGCGGGCAGCCCCAGCATTTT. It yields the protein CSARDMGGQPQHF. The chain has TRBV20-1 and TRBJ1-5; D is ambiguous. The CDR3 is made up of 13 amino acids. V was cut by 0 bases and J by 7 bases, with 10 bases left in between. In germline, CDR1 is DFQATT, CDR2 SNEGSKA (reference sequence).

The chain is built from TRBV6-5 and TRBJ2-1; no clear D. V was cut by 8 bases and J by 1 base, with 6 bases left in between. CDR1 is MNHEY, CDR2 SVGAGI, per germline. This CDR3 has 12 residues. The CDR3 protein is CASQLSYNEQFF. The CDR3 DNA sequence: TGTGCCAGCCAGCTTTCCTACAATGAGCAGTTCTTC.

This sequence joins TRBV21-1 and TRBJ2-3; no DNA check was done on the table's D call, TRBD1. TRBV21-1 is a pseudogene. This CDR3 is 15 amino acids long. The CDR3 loop is CASSTKGRDTDTQYF. Written as DNA, the CDR3 is TGTGCCAGCAGCACCAAAGGCAGGGACACAGATACGCAGTATTTT.

This sequence joins TRBV20-1 and TRBJ1-5, with D possibly being TRBD1 (6 bases). The CDR3 contains 12 residues. V lost 3 bases, J lost 4 bases, and 7 bases lay in between. CDR1 is DFQATT and CDR2 is SNEGSKA in the germline V gene (reference sequence). CDR3 residues: CSASGQNQPQHF. The DNA for the CDR3 is TGCAGTGCTAGTGGACAGAATCAGCCCCAGCATTTT.

The chain has TRBV4-3 and TRBJ2-7; perhaps TRBD1 as D (5 bases). Germline loops: CDR1 LGHNA, CDR2 YSLEER. V lost 0 bases and J 3 bases, leaving 15 bases between the germline ends. The CDR3 is made up of 16 amino acids. The CDR3 DNA is TGCGCCAGCAGCCAAGATGAAGGGGCTCAAGTCTACGAGCAGTACTTC. Its translation: CASSQDEGAQVYEQYF.

This clonotype was detected only a few times. This chain joins TRBV5-6 and TRBJ1-2; D possibly corresponds to TRBD1 (6 bases). Germline loops: CDR1 SGHDT, CDR2 YYEEEE. This CDR3 has 14 residues. V shed 5 bases and J shed 4 bases, with 15 bases lying between them. CDR3 sequence reads: CASRPTGAGYGYTF. The DNA of the CDR3 is TGTGCCAGCAGACCGACAGGTGCGGGCTATGGCTACACCTTC.

This clonotype appeared many times. The rearrangement joins TRBV7-2 to TRBJ1-1; 9 bases fit TRBD1. Germline CDR1 and CDR2: SGHTA and FQGNSA. V shed 4 bases and J 5 bases; nucleotides not matched to a gene: 2. The CDR3 covers 13 residues. Here the CDR3 reads CASSYGQGTEAFF. Written as DNA, the CDR3 is TGTGCCAGCAGCTACGGACAGGGGACTGAAGCTTTCTTT.

J is TRBJ2-7 and V is TRBV24-1, with a tentative D call TRBD1 (6 bases). Trimming left V 5 bases short and J 3 bases short, with 7 bases between. Germline CDR1 and CDR2: KGHDR and SFDVKD. The CDR3 contains 12 residues. The CDR3 DNA sequence: TGTGCCACCAGTGCGGACAGCTACGAGCAGTACTTC. Its translation is CATSADSYEQYF.